This passage covers 21 T cell receptor beta chains from one sample sequenced in a study of immune heterogeneity within non-small cell lung tumors. Template material for each sample was 600 to 750 ng of bulk tumor genomic DNA. Surgeons took several biopsies per primary tumor, spaced far apart, during surgery. The patients were newly diagnosed with non-small cell lung cancer, had not been treated, and had curative surgery. For the TCR beta CDR3, multiplex PCR with 32 V and 13 J primers performed the amplification. A single record per CDR3 protein comes from TCRdb applying MiXCR to the multiplex PCR reads. The table has about 10,000 distinct CDR3 sequences, roughly a quarter seen once. The specimen was lung tumor tissue. The source is a man over 45 with non-small cell lung cancer.

By frequency in the sample, this clonotype is medium-sized. The CDR3 DNA is TGTGCCACCGACGGGGGGGCCTACACTGAAGCTTTCTTT. It translates to CATDGGAYTEAFF. This rearrangement joins TRBV6-1 to TRBJ1-1, with D possibly being TRBD1 (6 bases). The V end was cut by 10 bases, the J end by 3 bases, with 15 bases between. Germline-derived CDR1 and CDR2 are MNHNS and SASEGT. The CDR3 length is 13 residues.

This clonotype is medium-sized by share. The chain couples TRBV20-1 to TRBJ2-7; D may match TRBD1 or TRBD2 (5 bases each). The V and J ends lost 0 bases and 6 bases respectively, with 15 bases between them. The germline gives CDR1 DFQATT, CDR2 SNEGSKA (reference sequence). The CDR3 consists of 14 residues. In DNA, the CDR3 is TGCAGTGCTAGAGATGGCAGGGAGCGAAGCGAGCAGTACTTC. Translation: CSARDGRERSEQYF.

Concerning this clonotype: Lacking the conserved final phenylalanine or tryptophan, this CDR3 likely reflects a read error. The chain is built from TRBV2 and TRBJ1-2, with 9 positions matching TRBD1. This CDR3 region has 15 residues. Germline trimming cut 6 bases from V and 4 bases from J; bases unmatched to any gene: 9. The germline V gene encodes CDR1 SNHLY and CDR2 FYNNEI. CDR3 DNA: TGTGCCAGCAGCCCCGGGACAGGGATTGGCTATGGCTACACCCTC. Translating it yields CASSPGTGIGYGYTL.

The chain uses TRBV30 and TRBJ2-1; D is perhaps TRBD1 (6 bases). The germline CDR1 and CDR2 sequences are GTSNPN and SVGIG (reference sequence). Trimming cost V 4 bases and J 4 bases, with 11 bases left between them. The CDR3 is made up of 13 amino acids. The CDR3 sequence: CAWNKDSYNEQFF. The CDR3 coding sequence is TGTGCCTGGAACAAGGACAGTTACAATGAGCAGTTCTTC.

By share, this clonotype counts as medium-sized (0.01 to 0.1%). This sequence joins TRBV28 and TRBJ1-3, with D possibly being TRBD1 (5 bases). CDR1 MDHEN and CDR2 SYDVKM come from the germline V gene. V was shortened by 5 bases and J by 4 bases, with 15 bases between the two germline ends. This CDR3 comprises 15 residues. The CDR3 nucleotides are TGTGCCAGCAGTCCGCCGGGACGGCTAGGAAACACCATATATTTT. The encoded protein is CASSPPGRLGNTIYF.

This sequence joins TRBV4-1 and TRBJ1-6; tentatively, D is TRBD1 (6 bases). Germline CDR1 MGHRA, CDR2 YSYEKL. This CDR3 has 18 residues. The ends were cut back, 9 bases at V and 7 bases at J, with 28 bases in the middle. The CDR3 region has the DNA TGCGCCAGGAACCAAGTTTCACAGGGCTCACCCACAAATTCACCCCTCCACTTT. This codes for CARNQVSQGSPTNSPLHF.

In its sample, this clonotype was seen a few times. The chain is built from TRBV9 and TRBJ1-1; TRBD1 is a possible D gene (5 bases). The CDR3 has 13 amino acids. V was shortened by 0 bases and J by 4 bases, with 7 bases between the two germline ends. The germline V gene has CDR1 SGDLS and CDR2 YYNGEE. For the CDR3, the DNA is TGTGCCAGCAGCGTAGGACAGTCCACTGAAGCTTTCTTT. This sequence encodes CASSVGQSTEAFF.

The table lists this clonotype with a few counts. This rearrangement joins TRBV20-1 to TRBJ2-4; the match to TRBD2 covers 10 bases. In germline, CDR1 is DFQATT, CDR2 SNEGSKA (reference sequence). V lost 2 bases, J lost 6 bases, and 4 bases stayed unmatched. The CDR3 covers 14 residues. The chain's CDR3 is CSARPTSGVNIQYF. The CDR3 DNA reads TGCAGTGCTAGACCAACTAGCGGGGTAAACATTCAGTACTTC.

In this sample, this clonotype turned up many times. In DNA, the CDR3 is TGCAGTGCAGCGGGGGCCCGGAGTTCACCCCTCCACTTT. This gives the protein CSAAGARSSPLHF. The chain carries TRBV20-1 and TRBJ1-6; tentatively, D is TRBD1 (6 bases). The ends were cut back, 6 bases at V and 9 bases at J, with 15 bases in the middle. The germline CDR1 and CDR2 sequences are DFQATT and SNEGSKA (reference sequence). The CDR3 is made up of 13 amino acids.

This clonotype is judged medium-sized (0.01 to 0.1%). This rearrangement joins TRBV27 to TRBJ1-5; D is ambiguous. Germline CDR1 MNHEY, CDR2 SMNVEV (reference sequence). Trimming took off 8 bases at V and 5 bases at J, with 13 bases between the two ends. The CDR3 is 13 residues long. CDR3 in DNA: TGTGCCAGCGCTCCTCCTGGGTATCAGCCCCAGCATTTT. Its protein product is CASAPPGYQPQHF.

Of note for this clonotype: A much larger clone lies one base from this, so it may be a read error. The gene calls are TRBV6-1 and TRBJ2-7; TRBD2 matches at 8 bases. CDR1 and CDR2 from the germline V gene are MNHNS and SASEGT. Trimming took 0 bases from V and 1 from J; bases not matched to a gene: 8. This CDR3 region has 17 residues. The CDR3 sequence is CASSEACGGGRSYEQYF. Written as DNA, the CDR3 is TGTGCCAGCAGTGAAGCTTGTGGCGGGGGGAGGTCCTACGAGCAGTACTTC.

A remark on this clonotype: Since a much larger clone is just one base distant, this may be a read error. V gene TRBV2 combines with J gene TRBJ2-2; D is unresolved. The CDR3 length is 17 residues. The V and J ends lost 3 bases and 0 bases respectively, with 14 bases between them. The germline V gene has CDR1 SNHLY and CDR2 FYNNEI. DNA of the CDR3: TGTGCCAGCAGTGATGAAGAACGCAATACGAACACCGGGGAGCTGTTTTTT. Translated, it gives CASSDEERNTNTGELFF.

A few counts support this clonotype. The V and J genes are TRBV6-5 and TRBJ1-1; D gene ambiguous. Germline V CDR1 and CDR2: MNHEY, SVGAGI. V gave up 0 bases and J gave up 11 bases, with 16 bases separating them. The CDR3 is 14 residues long. The CDR3 reads CASSYSNGRLGAFF. DNA for the CDR3: TGTGCCAGCAGTTACTCGAACGGGCGCTTGGGGGCTTTCTTT.

This clonotype has ten or more counts. This chain links TRBV5-1 with TRBJ1-3; TRBD1 might be the D (5 bases). The CDR3 consists of 17 residues. The germline CDR1 and CDR2 sequences are SGHRS and YFSETQ. Trimming stripped 1 base from V and 2 bases from J, with 16 bases between. CDR3 amino acids: CASSLISGGQPGNTIYF. The CDR3 region has the DNA TGCGCCAGCAGCTTGATTTCGGGGGGTCAGCCTGGAAACACCATATATTTT.

Concerning this clonotype: This clone may be a read error of a much larger clone one base away. The chain uses TRBV20-1 and TRBJ2-6; tentative D call: TRBD1 (5 bases). CDR1 DFQATT and CDR2 SNEGSKA come from the germline V gene (reference sequence). The CDR3 contains 14 residues. The CDR3, as DNA: TGCAGTGCTAGACCGGCCTCTGGGGCCAACGTCCCGACTTTC. It codes for CSARPASGANVPTF.

About this clonotype: A read error may explain this, as a much larger clone is one base away. The chain uses TRBV5-1 and TRBJ1-5; 9 bases align to TRBD1. The CDR3 covers 17 residues. Germline loops: CDR1 SGHRS, CDR2 YFSETQ. The CDR3 bases are TGCGCCAGCATGGGACAGGGTGCCCTTTATAGCAATAAGCCCCAGCATTTT. It is translated as CASMGQGALYSNKPQHF.

This clonotype was counted between two and nine times. The chain employs TRBV7-9 and TRBJ2-3; 8 nucleotides match TRBD2. Germline-derived CDR1 and CDR2 are SEHNR and FQNEAQ (reference sequence). The CDR3 length is 16 residues. V dropped 1 base and J dropped 3; count of bases not matched to a gene: 6. The CDR3 DNA is TGTGCCAGCAGCTTAGATCCGGGGGGGCAAACAGATACGCAGTATTTT. Its translation is CASSLDPGGQTDTQYF.

This clonotype was observed a few times. A much larger clone differs by one base, so this may be a read error. This sequence joins TRBV28 and TRBJ1-4; a weak D match, TRBD1 (6 bases). CDR1 is MDHEN, CDR2 SYDVKM, per germline. CDR3 length: 14 amino acids. V was cut by 8 bases and J by 8 bases, with 18 bases left in between. The CDR3: CASGLGQGWEKLFF. The DNA for the CDR3 is TGTGCCAGCGGATTAGGGCAGGGGTGGGAAAAACTGTTTTTT.

The chain recombines TRBV6-6 with TRBJ2-5, with D possibly matching TRBD2 (6 bases). The CDR3 has 16 amino acids. Per germline, CDR1 MNHNY and CDR2 SVGAGI (reference sequence). The V end was cut by 0 bases, the J end by 2 bases, with 13 bases between. The CDR3 loop is CASSYSFSGHQETQYF. The CDR3, as DNA: TGTGCCAGCAGTTACTCATTCAGCGGGCATCAAGAGACCCAGTACTTC.

In the case of this clonotype: Since a much larger clone is just one base distant, this may be a read error. The rearrangement links TRBV10-3 to TRBJ2-1; possible D gene TRBD2, 6 bases. Germline values: CDR1 ENHRY, CDR2 SYGVKD. The CDR3 extends over 14 amino acids. CDR3 bases: TGTGCCATCAGTGAGCGGGACTCCTACAATGAGAAGTTCTTC. As protein: CAISERDSYNEKFF.

Remarks on this clonotype: This may be a read error, as it is one base from a much larger clone. The rearrangement uses TRBV18 and TRBJ2-7; D is possibly TRBD1 (6 bases). The CDR3 contains 13 residues. CDR1 and CDR2 (germline): KGHSH, LQKENI. Written as DNA, the CDR3 is TGTGCCTGCTCACCAGGGGCGTCCTACGAGCAGTACTTC. As protein: CACSPGASYEQYF.